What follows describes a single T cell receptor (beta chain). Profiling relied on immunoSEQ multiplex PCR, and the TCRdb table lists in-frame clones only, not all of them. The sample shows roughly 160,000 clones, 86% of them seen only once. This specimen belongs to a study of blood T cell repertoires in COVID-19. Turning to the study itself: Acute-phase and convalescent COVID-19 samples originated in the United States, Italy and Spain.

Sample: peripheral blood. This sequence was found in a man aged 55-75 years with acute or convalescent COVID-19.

The CDR3 is CASRRRQGNTIYF. The CDR3 region has the DNA TGTGCCAGTAGGCGGCGTCAGGGAAACACCATATATTTT. The rearrangement joins TRBV19 to TRBJ1-3; D uncertain. V lost 6 bases to trimming and J lost 4 bases, with 10 bases between them. CDR3 length: 13 amino acids. CDR1 is LNHDA, CDR2 SQIVND, per germline (reference sequence). Filled out from reference TRBV19 and TRBJ1-3, the complete variable domain reads DGGITQSPKYLFRKEGQNVTLSCEQNLNHDAMYWYRQDPGQGLRLIYYSQIVNDFQKGDIAEGYSVSREKKESFPLTVTSAQKNPTAFYLCASRRRQGNTIYFGEGSWLTVV.